This T cell receptor beta chain was sequenced for a study of T cells expressing NK-cell markers. About the research overall: Among the eight sequenced donors, seven tested HCMV-seropositive and one tested seronegative. Regarding the study as a whole: The CD3+CD56-NKG2C+ fraction of a handful of donors was also led by these clonotypes. Nothing established the HCMV specificity of expanded NKG2C+ T cell clones. The contribution of dominant NKG2C+ clonotypes to CD8+ T cells in six or seven donors was roughly 1.0-7.5%.

Note on this clonotype: The antigen is undetermined.

Each CDR3 protein gets one entry in TCRdb, which reprocessed the 5' RACE reads and gives no DNA. The sample spans about 400,000 distinct CDR3 sequences; the ten largest clones claim around 11%. This clonotype was obtained from a woman aged 45-60 years in good health. Sequencing was done on a sample of blood T cells: a sorted CD56 or NKG2C T cell subset, CD4+ or CD8+ T cells, or bulk PBMC T cells (not recorded which).

CDR3 residues: CSVEWAGDAFF. This chain uses TRBV29-1 with TRBJ1-1. The length of the CDR3 is 11 residues. Looked up from germline, CDR1 is SQVTM and CDR2 is ANQGSEA. The full variable domain, rest sourced from reference TRBV29-1 and TRBJ1-1, is SAVISQKPSRDICQRGTSLTIQCQVDSQVTMMFWYRQQPGQSLTLIATANQGSEATYESGFVIDKFPISRPNLTFSTLTVSNMSPEDSSIYLCSVEWAGDAFFGQGTRLTVV.